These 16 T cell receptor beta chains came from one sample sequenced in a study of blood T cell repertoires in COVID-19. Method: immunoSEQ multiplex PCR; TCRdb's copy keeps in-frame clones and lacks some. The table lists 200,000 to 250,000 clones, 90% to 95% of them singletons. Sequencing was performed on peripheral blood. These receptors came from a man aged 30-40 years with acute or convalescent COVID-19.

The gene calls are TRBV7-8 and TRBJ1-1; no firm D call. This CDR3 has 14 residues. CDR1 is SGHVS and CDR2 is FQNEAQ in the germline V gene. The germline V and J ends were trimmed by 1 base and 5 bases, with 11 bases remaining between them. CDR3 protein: CASSLVTLETEAFF. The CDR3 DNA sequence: TGTGCCAGCAGCTTAGTTACCTTAGAAACTGAAGCTTTCTTT. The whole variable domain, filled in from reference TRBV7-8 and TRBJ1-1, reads GAGVSQSPRYKVAKRGQDVALRCDPISGHVSLFWYQQALGQGPEFLTYFQNEAQLDKSGLPSDRFFAERPEGSVSTLKIQRTQQEDSAVYLCASSLVTLETEAFFGQGTRLTVV.

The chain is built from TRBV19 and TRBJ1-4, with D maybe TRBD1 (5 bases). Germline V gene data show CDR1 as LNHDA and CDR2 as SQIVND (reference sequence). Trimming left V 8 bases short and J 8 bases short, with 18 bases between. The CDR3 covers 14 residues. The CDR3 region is CASHNFPQGEKLFF. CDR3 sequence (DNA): TGTGCCAGTCATAACTTTCCCCAGGGCGAAAAACTGTTTTTT.

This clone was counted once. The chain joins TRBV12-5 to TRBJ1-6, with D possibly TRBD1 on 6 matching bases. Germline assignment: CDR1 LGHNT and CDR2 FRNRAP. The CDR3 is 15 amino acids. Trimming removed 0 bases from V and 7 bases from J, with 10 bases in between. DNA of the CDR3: TGTGCTAGTGGTTTGGTACAGGGATCGAATTCACCCCTCCACTTT. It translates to CASGLVQGSNSPLHF.

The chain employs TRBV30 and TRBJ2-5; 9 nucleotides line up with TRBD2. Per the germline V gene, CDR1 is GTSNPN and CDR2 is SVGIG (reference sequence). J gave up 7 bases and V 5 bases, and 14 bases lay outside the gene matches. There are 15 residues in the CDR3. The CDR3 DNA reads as TGTGCCTGGCCCTTGGGGGCGGGGGGGATTGGGACCCAGTACTTC. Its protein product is CAWPLGAGGIGTQYF.

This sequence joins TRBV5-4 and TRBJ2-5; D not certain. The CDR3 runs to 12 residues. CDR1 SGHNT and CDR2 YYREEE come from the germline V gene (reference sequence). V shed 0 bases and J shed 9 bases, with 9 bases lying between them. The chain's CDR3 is CASSLDSRAQYF. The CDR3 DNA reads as TGTGCCAGCAGCTTGGATTCCCGGGCCCAGTACTTC.

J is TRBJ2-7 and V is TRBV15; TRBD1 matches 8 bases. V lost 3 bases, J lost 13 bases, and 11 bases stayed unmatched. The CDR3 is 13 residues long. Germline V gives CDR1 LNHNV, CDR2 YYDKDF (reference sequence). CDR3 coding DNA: TGTGCCACCAGCAGTCACGGGACAGGTATTAAATACTTC. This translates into CATSSHGTGIKYF.

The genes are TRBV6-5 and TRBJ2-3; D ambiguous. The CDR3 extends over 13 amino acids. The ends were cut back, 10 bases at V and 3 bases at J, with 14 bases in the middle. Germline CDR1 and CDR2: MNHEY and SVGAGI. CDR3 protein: CAIKDLQTDTQYF. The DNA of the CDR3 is TGTGCCATCAAAGACTTACAAACAGATACGCAGTATTTT.

Here the CDR3 reads CASSLAPDRRIADTQYF. The DNA of the CDR3 is TGTGCCAGCAGTTTGGCCCCAGACAGGAGGATCGCAGATACGCAGTATTTT. The chain has TRBV28 and TRBJ2-3; a possible D gene is TRBD1 (6 bases). Trimming took 3 bases from V and 4 from J, leaving 20 bases between them. The CDR3 totals 17 residues. CDR1 and CDR2 (germline): MDHEN, SYDVKM.

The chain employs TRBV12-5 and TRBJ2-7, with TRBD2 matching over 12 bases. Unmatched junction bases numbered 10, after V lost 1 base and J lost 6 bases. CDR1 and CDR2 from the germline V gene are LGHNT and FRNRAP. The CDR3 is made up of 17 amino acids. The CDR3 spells CASGLATTSGGRGEQYF. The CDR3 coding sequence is TGTGCTAGTGGTTTGGCCACAACTAGCGGGGGGAGGGGCGAGCAGTACTTC.

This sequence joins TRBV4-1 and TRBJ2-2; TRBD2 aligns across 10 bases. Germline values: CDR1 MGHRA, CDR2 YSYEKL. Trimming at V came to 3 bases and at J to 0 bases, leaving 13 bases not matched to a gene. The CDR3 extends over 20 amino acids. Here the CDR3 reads CASSHQSGLAGVPNTGELFF. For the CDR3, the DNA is TGCGCCAGCAGCCACCAATCAGGCCTAGCGGGAGTCCCGAACACCGGGGAGCTGTTTTTT.

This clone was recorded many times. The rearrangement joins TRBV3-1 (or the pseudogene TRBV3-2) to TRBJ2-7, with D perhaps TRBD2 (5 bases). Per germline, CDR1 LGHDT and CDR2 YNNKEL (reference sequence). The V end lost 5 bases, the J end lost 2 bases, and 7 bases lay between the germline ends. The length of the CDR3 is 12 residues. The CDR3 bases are TGTGCCAGCAGCGGACTTACCTACGAGCAGTACTTC. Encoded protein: CASSGLTYEQYF.

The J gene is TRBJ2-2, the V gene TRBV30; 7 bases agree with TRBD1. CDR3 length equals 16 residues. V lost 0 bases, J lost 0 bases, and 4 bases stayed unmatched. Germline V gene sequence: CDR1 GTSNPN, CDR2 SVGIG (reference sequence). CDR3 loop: CAWSVKGTANTGELFF. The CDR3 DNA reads TGTGCCTGGAGTGTAAAGGGGACAGCGAACACCGGGGAGCTGTTTTTT.

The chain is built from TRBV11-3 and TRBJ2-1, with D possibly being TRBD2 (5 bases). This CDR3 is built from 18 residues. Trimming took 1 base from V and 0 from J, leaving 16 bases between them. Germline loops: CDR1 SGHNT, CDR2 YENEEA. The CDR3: CASSLGGLDSRSYNEQFF. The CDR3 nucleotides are TGTGCCAGCAGCTTAGGTGGCTTGGACTCCCGCTCCTACAATGAGCAGTTCTTC.

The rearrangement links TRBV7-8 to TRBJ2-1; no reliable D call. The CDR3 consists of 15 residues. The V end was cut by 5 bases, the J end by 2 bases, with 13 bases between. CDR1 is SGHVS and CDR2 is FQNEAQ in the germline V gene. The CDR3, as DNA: TGTGCCAGCAGCCCGACGGGTTTCACCTACAATGAGCAGTTCTTC. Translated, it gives CASSPTGFTYNEQFF.

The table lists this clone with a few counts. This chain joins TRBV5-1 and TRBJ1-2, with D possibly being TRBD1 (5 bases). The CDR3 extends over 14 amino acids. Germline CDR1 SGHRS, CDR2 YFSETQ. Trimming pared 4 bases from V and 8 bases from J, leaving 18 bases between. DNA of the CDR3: TGCGCCAGCAGCCCTGGGCAAGGGGCGTCGGGCTACACCTTC. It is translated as CASSPGQGASGYTF.

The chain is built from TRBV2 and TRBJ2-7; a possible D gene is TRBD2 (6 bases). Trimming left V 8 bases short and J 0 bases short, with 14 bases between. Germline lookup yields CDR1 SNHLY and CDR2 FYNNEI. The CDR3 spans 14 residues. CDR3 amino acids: CASSPGGLSYEQYF. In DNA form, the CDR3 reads TGTGCCAGCTCCCCCGGGGGTCTCTCCTACGAGCAGTACTTC.